The rows below give T cell receptor beta chains drawn from one sample of a study of T cell repertoires in cytomegalovirus infection. MiXCR was run by TCRdb on the reads, yielding one entry per CDR3 protein. The table includes about 740,000 distinct CDR3 sequences, 30% to 40% detected once. Which antigens these TCRs recognize remains unknown. Sequenced material: cultured PBMCs, taken from culture after CMV antigen stimulation. Receptors were obtained from a human donor in good health (CMV status not recorded). Some clones in this sample may be carry-over from other donors' samples. CDR3s include the opening cysteine and the closing phenylalanine or tryptophan. The D gene is left open where the match is weak. Size is stated for part of the rows, as once, few or many counts, or as a class when the clone is expanded.

J gene: TRBJ2-3
V gene: TRBV7-6
clone size: NA
D gene: NA
CDR3 DNA: TGTGCCAGCAGCTCGTATGAGGGAGCTACGCAGTATTTT
CDR3 protein: CASSSYEGATQYF

J gene: TRBJ1-4
V gene: TRBV19
clone size: many
D gene: NA
CDR3 DNA: TGTGCCAGTAGTCCAGGACGGCCTTCAACTAATGAAAAACTGTTTTTT
CDR3 protein: CASSPGRPSTNEKLFF

J gene: TRBJ2-2
V gene: TRBV11-3
clone size: NA
D gene: NA
CDR3 DNA: TGTGCCAGCAGCGGGAGTCCGGTCGGGGAGCTGTTTTTT
CDR3 protein: CASSGSPVGELFF

J gene: TRBJ2-5
V gene: TRBV4-1
clone size: few
D gene: TRBD2
CDR3 DNA: TGCGCCAGCAGCCCAGGAAGCGGGGGCGGGGAGACCCAGTACTTC
CDR3 protein: CASSPGSGGGETQYF

J gene: TRBJ2-5
V gene: TRBV2
clone size: few
D gene: TRBD2
CDR3 DNA: TGTGCCAGCAGTCGGGGACTAGCGGATAACCAAGAGACCCAGTACTTC
CDR3 protein: CASSRGLADNQETQYF

J gene: TRBJ2-1
V gene: TRBV7-9
clone size: NA
D gene: NA
CDR3 DNA: TGTGCCAGCAGCCGAGCGGACGCCCCAAAACGGCATGAGCAGTTCTTC
CDR3 protein: CASSRADAPKRHEQFF

J gene: TRBJ2-7
V gene: TRBV12-3/TRBV12-4
clone size: NA
D gene: TRBD2
CDR3 DNA: TGTGCCAGCAGAGTTAGCGGGGATTACGAGCAGTACTTC
CDR3 protein: CASRVSGDYEQYF

J gene: TRBJ2-3
V gene: TRBV7-9
clone size: NA
D gene: NA
CDR3 DNA: TGTGCCAGCAGCTTACCCTTACTAGGAGCAGATACGCAGTATTTT
CDR3 protein: CASSLPLLGADTQYF

J gene: TRBJ1-4
V gene: TRBV5-1
clone size: NA
D gene: TRBD1
CDR3 DNA: TGCGCCAGCAGCTTGGCCGGACAGGGCGGCGAAAAACTGTTTTTT
CDR3 protein: CASSLAGQGGEKLFF

J gene: TRBJ2-2
V gene: TRBV20-1
clone size: NA
D gene: TRBD2
CDR3 DNA: TGCAGTGCTAGAGATGGGAGGGAGGATCACGGGGAGCTGTTTTTT
CDR3 protein: CSARDGREDHGELFF

J gene: TRBJ1-1
V gene: TRBV7-6
clone size: few
D gene: NA
CDR3 DNA: TGTGCCAGCAGCTTATATACCGGGGTCCACATGAACACTGAAGCTTTCTTT
CDR3 protein: CASSLYTGVHMNTEAFF

J gene: TRBJ2-3
V gene: TRBV7-2
clone size: many
D gene: NA
CDR3 DNA: TGTGCCAGCAGCTTAAACCGGGGCGGGGATACGCAGTATTTT
CDR3 protein: CASSLNRGGDTQYF

J gene: TRBJ1-5
V gene: TRBV7-8
clone size: many
D gene: NA
CDR3 DNA: TGTGCCAGCAAGGTATGGGGTGCCCGTTATAGCAATCAGCCCCAGCATTTT
CDR3 protein: CASKVWGARYSNQPQHF

J gene: TRBJ2-3
V gene: TRBV7-6
clone size: few
D gene: TRBD2
CDR3 DNA: TGTGCCAGCAGCTTCGGTAGCGGGAACACAGATACGCAGTATTTT
CDR3 protein: CASSFGSGNTDTQYF